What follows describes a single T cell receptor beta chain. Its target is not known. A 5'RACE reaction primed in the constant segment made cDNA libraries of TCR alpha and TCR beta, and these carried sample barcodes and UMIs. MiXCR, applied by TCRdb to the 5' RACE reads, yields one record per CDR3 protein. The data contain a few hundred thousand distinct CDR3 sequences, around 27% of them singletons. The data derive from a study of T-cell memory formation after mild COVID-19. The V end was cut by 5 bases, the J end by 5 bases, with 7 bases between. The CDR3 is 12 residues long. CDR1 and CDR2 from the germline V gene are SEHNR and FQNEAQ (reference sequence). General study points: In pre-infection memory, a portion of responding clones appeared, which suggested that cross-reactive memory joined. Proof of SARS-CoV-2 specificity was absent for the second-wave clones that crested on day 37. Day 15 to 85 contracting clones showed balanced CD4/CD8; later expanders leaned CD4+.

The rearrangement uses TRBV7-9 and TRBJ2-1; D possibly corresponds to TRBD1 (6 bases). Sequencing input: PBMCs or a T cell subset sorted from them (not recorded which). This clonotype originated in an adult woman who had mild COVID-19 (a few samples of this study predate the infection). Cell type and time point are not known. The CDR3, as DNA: TGTGCCAGCAGCAGGACAGACAATGAGCAGTTCTTC. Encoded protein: CASSRTDNEQFF.